This T cell receptor (beta chain) was recorded in a study of T-cell reconstitution after alpha-beta-depleted transplantation in children. General observations from the study: Once a year had passed after transplant, T-cell counts and diversity came mostly from newly produced T cells.

The CDR3 length is 12 residues. Germline V gives CDR1 DFQATT, CDR2 SNEGSKA (reference sequence). V was shortened by 2 bases and J by 5 bases, with 9 bases between the two germline ends. Unique molecular identifiers were used to barcode this TCRbeta library. TCRdb re-analysed the PCR reads in MiXCR, keeping a single row per CDR3 protein. Of approximately 240,000 distinct CDR3 sequences listed, about 11% are singletons. This clonotype was seen repeatedly, ten times or more. The antigen is not known. The TCR originated in a child in the first two years of life with acute myeloid leukemia, due to receive a stem cell transplant. Sequenced material: PBMCs, taken before TCRalphabeta/CD19-depleted stem cell transplant. V is TRBV20-1 and J is TRBJ2-5; no clear D. Written as DNA, the CDR3 is TGCAGTGCTAGAACGGCCCGGGAGACCCAGTACTTC. It specifies CSARTARETQYF.